Listed below are T cell receptor beta chains from one sample, sequenced in a study of T cell repertoires in cytomegalovirus infection. TCRdb recomputed calls from the reads with MiXCR, one row per CDR3 protein. The table lists under 800,000 distinct CDR3 sequences, 20% to 25% of them singletons. The sample was CD8+ T cells from PBMCs. The source of these receptors is a human donor in good health (CMV status not recorded). Some clones in this sample may be carry-over from other donors' samples. Each CDR3 is given with its conserved first and last residue. Each record gives: V gene, CDR3 length, J gene, D gene, clone size, CDR3 protein, CDR3 DNA. A D gene is named only where the DNA matches it firmly. Only part of the rows carry a size: once, few, many, or a class if the clone is expanded.

>TRBV2|17|TRBJ1-1|TRBD1|-
CASSGRAGGLRVTEAFF
TGTGCCAGCAGTGGAAGGGCAGGGGGCCTCAGAGTGACTGAAGCTTTCTTT
>TRBV6-6|14|TRBJ2-2|-|-
CASSSGPHTGELFF
TGTGCCAGCAGTTCGGGACCCCACACCGGGGAGCTGTTTTTT
>TRBV6-1|15|TRBJ1-5|TRBD1|many
CASRGAGGENQPQHF
TGTGCCAGCAGGGGGGCAGGGGGCGAAAATCAGCCCCAGCATTTT
>TRBV29-1|14|TRBJ2-1|-|few
CSVGRGGPNNEQFF
TGCAGCGTTGGGAGGGGGGGACCAAACAATGAGCAGTTCTTC
>TRBV28|13|TRBJ2-3|TRBD2|-
CASSPPGLVAQYF
TGTGCCAGCAGTCCGCCGGGACTAGTCGCGCAGTATTTT
>TRBV28|14|TRBJ2-1|-|few
CASSILRVSNEQFF
TGTGCCAGCAGCATCCTGAGAGTTTCCAATGAGCAGTTCTTC
>TRBV20-1|14|TRBJ2-3|TRBD2|-
CSAGGGSDTDTQYF
TGCAGTGCTGGGGGGGGGAGTGACACAGATACGCAGTATTTT
>TRBV20-1|12|TRBJ2-1|-|-
CSANTIYNEQFF
TGCAGTGCAAATACCATTTACAATGAGCAGTTCTTC
>TRBV11-3|18|TRBJ1-1|-|few
CASSLDRRTGVGNTEAFF
TGTGCCAGCAGCTTAGATCGAAGGACGGGGGTGGGGAACACTGAAGCTTTCTTT
>TRBV29-1|13|TRBJ2-1|-|-
CSVGDGGGREQFF
TGCAGCGTTGGGGACGGGGGTGGGCGTGAGCAGTTCTTC
>TRBV12-3/TRBV12-4|15|TRBJ2-2|TRBD2|few
CASSFSGGAVGELFF
TGTGCCAGCAGTTTTAGCGGGGGGGCGGTCGGGGAGCTGTTTTTT
>TRBV6-6|14|TRBJ1-3|-|few
CAVSDRSSGNTIYF
TGTGCCGTCTCGGACAGAAGCTCTGGAAACACCATATATTTT
>TRBV20-1|16|TRBJ1-2|TRBD1|few
CSAPSRGRETNYGYTF
TGCAGTGCGCCGTCCAGGGGGCGCGAGACTAACTATGGCTACACCTTC
>TRBV20-1|12|TRBJ1-2|TRBD1|few
CSGTENNYGYTF
TGCAGCGGGACAGAGAATAACTATGGCTACACCTTC
>TRBV5-4|11|TRBJ2-5|-|-
CASTDGGTQYF
TGTGCCAGCACCGACGGAGGGACCCAGTACTTC
>TRBV7-9|15|TRBJ2-7|-|many
CASSSSRDKFYEQYF
TGTGCCAGCAGCTCTTCCCGGGATAAATTCTACGAGCAGTACTTC
>TRBV20-1|12|TRBJ1-1|-|few
CSARDRGPEAFF
TGCAGTGCTAGAGATAGGGGACCTGAAGCTTTCTTT
>TRBV14|15|TRBJ1-5|-|-
CASSPSRVRNQPQHF
TGTGCCAGCAGCCCCTCCCGGGTTCGAAATCAGCCCCAGCATTTT
>TRBV11-1|16|TRBJ1-1|TRBD1|few
CASSFTGGRVNTEAFF
TGTGCCAGCAGCTTCACAGGGGGCCGGGTGAACACTGAAGCTTTCTTT
>TRBV3-1|13|TRBJ1-1|-|-
CASSQVGPTEAFF
TGTGCCAGCAGCCAAGTAGGGCCCACTGAAGCTTTCTTT
>TRBV14|14|TRBJ2-3|-|few
CASSQDPGSDTQYF
TGTGCCAGCAGCCAAGATCCGGGCTCAGATACGCAGTATTTT
>TRBV6-5|15|TRBJ1-3|-|few
CASSYSVSSGNTIYF
TGTGCCAGCAGTTACTCTGTTAGCTCTGGAAACACCATATATTTT
>TRBV27|14|TRBJ2-3|-|-
CASSTLHPGDTQYF
TGTGCCAGCAGTACCCTGCACCCGGGAGATACGCAGTATTTT
>TRBV7-9|16|TRBJ2-4|TRBD2|few
CASSPGGGQRKNIQYF
TGTGCCAGCAGCCCCGGCGGGGGGCAACGCAAAAACATTCAGTACTTC
>TRBV5-1|13|TRBJ1-1|-|few
CASSKTVGTEAFF
TGCGCCAGCAGCAAGACAGTTGGCACTGAAGCTTTCTTT
>TRBV11-1|15|TRBJ2-1|-|-
CVSSFDGSSYNEQFF
TGTGTCAGCAGCTTTGACGGAAGCTCCTACAATGAGCAGTTCTTC
>TRBV28|14|TRBJ2-3|-|few
CASSSILGADTQYF
TGTGCCAGCAGTTCCATTCTGGGGGCAGATACGCAGTATTTT
>TRBV12-3/TRBV12-4|16|TRBJ2-5|TRBD1|-
CASSLSGTGGRETQYF
TGTGCCAGCAGTTTATCCGGGACAGGGGGCCGAGAGACCCAGTACTTC
>TRBV4-1|16|TRBJ2-1|TRBD2|many
CASSQDPAGGYNEQFF
TGCGCCAGCAGCCAAGATCCAGCGGGGGGGTACAATGAGCAGTTCTTC
>TRBV6-8|14|TRBJ2-1|TRBD1|-
CASSRWTGHNEQFF
TGTGCCAGCAGTCGTTGGACAGGCCACAATGAGCAGTTCTTC
>TRBV7-2|16|TRBJ2-3|-|many
CASSLDHPSRTDTQYF
TGTGCCAGCAGCTTAGACCACCCTAGCCGCACAGATACGCAGTATTTT
>TRBV2|15|TRBJ2-3|TRBD1|-
CASNKGTGDRHTQYF
TGTGCCAGCAATAAGGGGACAGGGGATCGGCATACGCAGTATTTT
>TRBV28|14|TRBJ1-4|-|-
CASSFLEGGEKLFF
TGTGCCAGCAGTTTTTTGGAGGGAGGTGAAAAACTGTTTTTT
>TRBV6-5|15|TRBJ1-2|-|few
CASSYSIPGADGYTF
TGTGCCAGCAGTTACTCTATTCCAGGGGCGGATGGCTACACCTTC
>TRBV2|18|TRBJ2-1|-|-
CASTGRVAVGFLGNEQFF
TGTGCCAGCACCGGAAGGGTAGCGGTCGGGTTTCTGGGCAATGAGCAGTTCTTC
>TRBV20-1|14|TRBJ2-7|-|many
CSARGQVFPYEQYF
TGCAGTGCTAGAGGACAGGTCTTTCCCTACGAGCAGTACTTC